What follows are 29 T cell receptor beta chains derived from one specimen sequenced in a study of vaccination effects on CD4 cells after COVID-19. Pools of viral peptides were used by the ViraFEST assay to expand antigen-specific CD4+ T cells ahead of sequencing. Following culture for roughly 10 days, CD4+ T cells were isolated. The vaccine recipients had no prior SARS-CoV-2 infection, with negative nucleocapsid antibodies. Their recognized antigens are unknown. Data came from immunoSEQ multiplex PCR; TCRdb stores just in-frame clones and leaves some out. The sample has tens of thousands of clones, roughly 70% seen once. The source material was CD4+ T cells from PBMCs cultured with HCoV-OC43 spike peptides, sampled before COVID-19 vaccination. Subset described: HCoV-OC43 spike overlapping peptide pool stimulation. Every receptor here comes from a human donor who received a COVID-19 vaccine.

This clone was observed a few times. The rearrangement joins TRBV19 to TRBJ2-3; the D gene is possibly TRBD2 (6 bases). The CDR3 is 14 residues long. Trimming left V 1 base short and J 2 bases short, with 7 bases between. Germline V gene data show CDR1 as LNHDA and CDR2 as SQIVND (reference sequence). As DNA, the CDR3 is TGTGCCAGTAGTATAGGCGGGATCACAGATACGCAGTATTTT. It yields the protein CASSIGGITDTQYF.

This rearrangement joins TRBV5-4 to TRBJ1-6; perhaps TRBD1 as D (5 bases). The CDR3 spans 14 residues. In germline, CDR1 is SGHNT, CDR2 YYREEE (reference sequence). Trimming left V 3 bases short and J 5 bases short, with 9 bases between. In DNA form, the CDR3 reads TGTGCCAGCAGCTGGCAGGGCGATAATTCACCCCTCCACTTT. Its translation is CASSWQGDNSPLHF.

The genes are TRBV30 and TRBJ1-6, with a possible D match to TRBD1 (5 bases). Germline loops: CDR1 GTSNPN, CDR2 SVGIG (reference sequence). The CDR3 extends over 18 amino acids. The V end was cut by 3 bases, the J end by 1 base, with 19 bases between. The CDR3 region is CAWSPGVPEGSYNSPLHF. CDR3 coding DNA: TGTGCCTGGAGCCCCGGGGTCCCAGAGGGGTCCTATAATTCACCCCTCCACTTT.

The CDR3 DNA is TGCGCCAGCAGCGGACAGGGGAGTTCGGGTGAGCAGTACTTC. It is translated as CASSGQGSSGEQYF. The chain employs TRBV5-1 and TRBJ2-7; 9 nucleotides match TRBD1. Per germline, CDR1 SGHRS and CDR2 YFSETQ. The CDR3 is 14 amino acids. Trimming removed 4 bases from V and 7 bases from J; junction bases left unmatched: 9. The whole variable domain, filled in from reference TRBV5-1 and TRBJ2-7, reads KAGVTQTPRYLIKTRGQQVTLSCSPISGHRSVSWYQQTPGQGLQFLFEYFSETQRNKGNFPGRFSGRQFSNSRSEMNVSTLELGDSALYLCASSGQGSSGEQYFGPGTRLTVT.

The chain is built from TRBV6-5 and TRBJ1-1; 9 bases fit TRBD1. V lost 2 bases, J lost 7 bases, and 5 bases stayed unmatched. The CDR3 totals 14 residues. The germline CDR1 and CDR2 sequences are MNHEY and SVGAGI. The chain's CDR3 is CASSYMGQGFEAFF. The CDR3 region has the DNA TGTGCCAGCAGTTACATGGGACAGGGCTTTGAAGCTTTCTTT.

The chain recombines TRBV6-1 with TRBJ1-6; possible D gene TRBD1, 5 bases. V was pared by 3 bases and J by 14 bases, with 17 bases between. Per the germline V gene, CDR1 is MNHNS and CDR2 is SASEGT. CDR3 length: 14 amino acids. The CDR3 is CASSDHSGHSALHF. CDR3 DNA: TGTGCCAGCAGTGATCACTCGGGGCATTCGGCCCTCCACTTT.

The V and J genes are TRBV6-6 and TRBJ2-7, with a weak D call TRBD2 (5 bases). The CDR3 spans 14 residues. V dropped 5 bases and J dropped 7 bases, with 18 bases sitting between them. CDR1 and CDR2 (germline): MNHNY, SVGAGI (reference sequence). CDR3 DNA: TGTGCCAGCAGTCCCCCTTGGACCTCGGGGGAGCAGTACTTC. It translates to CASSPPWTSGEQYF.

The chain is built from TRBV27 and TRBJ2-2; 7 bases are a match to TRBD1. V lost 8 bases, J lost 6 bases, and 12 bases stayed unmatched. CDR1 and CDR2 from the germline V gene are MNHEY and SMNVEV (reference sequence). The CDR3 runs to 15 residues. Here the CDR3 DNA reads TGTGCCAGCCAAGACAGGGTGGGTGTGGCCGGGGAGCTGTTTTTT. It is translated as CASQDRVGVAGELFF.

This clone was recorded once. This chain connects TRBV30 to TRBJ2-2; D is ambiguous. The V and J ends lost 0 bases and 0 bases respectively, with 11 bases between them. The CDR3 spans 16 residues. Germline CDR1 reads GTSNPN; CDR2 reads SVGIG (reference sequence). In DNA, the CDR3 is TGTGCCTGGAGTGTAAAGGGCGGAGCGAACACCGGGGAGCTGTTTTTT. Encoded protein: CAWSVKGGANTGELFF. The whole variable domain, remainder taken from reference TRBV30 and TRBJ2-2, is SQTIHQWPATLVQPVGSPLSLECTVEGTSNPNLYWYRQAAGRGLQLLFYSVGIGQISSEVPQNLSASRPQDRQFILSSKKLLLSDSGFYLCAWSVKGGANTGELFFGEGSRLTVL.

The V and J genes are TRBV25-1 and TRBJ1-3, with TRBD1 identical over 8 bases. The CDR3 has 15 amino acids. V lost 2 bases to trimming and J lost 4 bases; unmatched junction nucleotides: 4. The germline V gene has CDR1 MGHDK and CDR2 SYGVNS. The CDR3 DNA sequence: TGTGCCAGCAGTGAACAGGGGGCGGCGGGAAACACCATATATTTT. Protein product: CASSEQGAAGNTIYF.

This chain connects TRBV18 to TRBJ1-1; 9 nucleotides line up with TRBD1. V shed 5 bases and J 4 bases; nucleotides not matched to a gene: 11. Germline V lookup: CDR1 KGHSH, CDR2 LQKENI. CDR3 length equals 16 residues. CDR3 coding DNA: TGTGCCAGCTCAACCGGGACAGGGTTTTCGAGCACTGAAGCTTTCTTT. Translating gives CASSTGTGFSSTEAFF.

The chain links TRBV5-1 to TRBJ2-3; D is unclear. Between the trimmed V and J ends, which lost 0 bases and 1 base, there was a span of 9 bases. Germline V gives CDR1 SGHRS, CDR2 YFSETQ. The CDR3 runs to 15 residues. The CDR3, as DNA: TGCGCCAGCAGCTTGGAGGGCGCGGGCACAGATACGCAGTATTTT. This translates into CASSLEGAGTDTQYF.

The CDR3 loop reads CASTSRGPGTSPLHF. In nucleotides, the CDR3 is TGTGCCAGCACATCACGGGGCCCGGGCACGTCACCCCTCCACTTT. The chain has TRBV6-5 and TRBJ1-6; tentatively, D is TRBD1 (5 bases). The CDR3 contains 15 residues. The ends were cut back, 7 bases at V and 10 bases at J, with 20 bases in the middle. The germline V gene has CDR1 MNHEY and CDR2 SVGAGI.

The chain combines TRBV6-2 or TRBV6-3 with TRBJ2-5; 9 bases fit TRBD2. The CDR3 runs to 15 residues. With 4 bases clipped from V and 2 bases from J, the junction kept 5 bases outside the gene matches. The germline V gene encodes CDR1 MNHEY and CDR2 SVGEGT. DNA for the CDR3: TGTGCCAGCAGTTCCAGGCGGGGGGGGCAAGAGACCCAGTACTTC. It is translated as CASSSRRGGQETQYF.

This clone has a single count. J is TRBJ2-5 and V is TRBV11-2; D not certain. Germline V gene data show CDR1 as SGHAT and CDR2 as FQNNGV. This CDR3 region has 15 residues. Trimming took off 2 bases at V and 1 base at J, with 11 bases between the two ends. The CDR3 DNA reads TGTGCCAGCAGCTTACTAGGGATCCTCCAAGAGACCCAGTACTTC. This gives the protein CASSLLGILQETQYF.

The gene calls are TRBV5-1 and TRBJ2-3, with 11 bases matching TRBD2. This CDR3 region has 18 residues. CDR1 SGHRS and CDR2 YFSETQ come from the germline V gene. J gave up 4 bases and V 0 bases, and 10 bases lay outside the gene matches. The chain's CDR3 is CASSLVSSGRHGADTQYF. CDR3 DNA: TGCGCCAGCAGCTTGGTGTCTAGCGGGAGGCACGGCGCAGATACGCAGTATTTT.

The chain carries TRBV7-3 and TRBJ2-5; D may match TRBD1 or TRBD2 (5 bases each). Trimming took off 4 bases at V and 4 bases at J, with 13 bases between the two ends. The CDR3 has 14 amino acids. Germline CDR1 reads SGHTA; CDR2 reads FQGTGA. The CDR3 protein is CASSSGRSGETQYF. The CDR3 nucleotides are TGTGCCAGCAGCTCGGGACGCTCGGGAGAGACCCAGTACTTC.

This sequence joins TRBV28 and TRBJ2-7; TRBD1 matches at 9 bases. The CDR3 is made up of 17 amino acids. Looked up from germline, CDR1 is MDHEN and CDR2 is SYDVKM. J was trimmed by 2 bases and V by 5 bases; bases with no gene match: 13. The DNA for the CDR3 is TGTGCCAGCAGTGCCCTCCCCGGGACAGGGCGCACCTACGAGCAGTACTTC. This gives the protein CASSALPGTGRTYEQYF.

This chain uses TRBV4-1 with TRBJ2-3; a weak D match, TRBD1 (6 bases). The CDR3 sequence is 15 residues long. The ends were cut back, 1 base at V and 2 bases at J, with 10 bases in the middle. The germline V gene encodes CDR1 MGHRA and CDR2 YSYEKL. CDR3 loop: CASSQGEGVTDTQYF. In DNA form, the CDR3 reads TGCGCCAGCAGCCAAGGCGAGGGGGTCACAGATACGCAGTATTTT.

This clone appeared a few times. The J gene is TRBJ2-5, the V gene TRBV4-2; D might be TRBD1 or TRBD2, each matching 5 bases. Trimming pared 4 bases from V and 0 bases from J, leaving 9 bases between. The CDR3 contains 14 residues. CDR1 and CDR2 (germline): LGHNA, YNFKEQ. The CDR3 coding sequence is TGTGCCAGCAGCCCCGGGACGCACCAAGAGACCCAGTACTTC. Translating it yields CASSPGTHQETQYF.

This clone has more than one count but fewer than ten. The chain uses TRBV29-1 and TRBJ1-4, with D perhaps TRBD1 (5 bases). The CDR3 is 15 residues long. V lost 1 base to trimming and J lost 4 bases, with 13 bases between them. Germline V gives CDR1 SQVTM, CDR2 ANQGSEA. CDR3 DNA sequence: TGCAGCGTTGAAGGAGGGGCGCCTTTTAATGAAAAACTGTTTTTT. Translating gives CSVEGGAPFNEKLFF.

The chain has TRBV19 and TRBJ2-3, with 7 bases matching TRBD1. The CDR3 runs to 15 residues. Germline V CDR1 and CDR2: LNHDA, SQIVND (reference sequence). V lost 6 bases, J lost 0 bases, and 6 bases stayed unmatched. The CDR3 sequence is CASREGTASTDTQYF. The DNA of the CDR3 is TGTGCCAGTAGAGAGGGGACAGCTAGCACAGATACGCAGTATTTT.

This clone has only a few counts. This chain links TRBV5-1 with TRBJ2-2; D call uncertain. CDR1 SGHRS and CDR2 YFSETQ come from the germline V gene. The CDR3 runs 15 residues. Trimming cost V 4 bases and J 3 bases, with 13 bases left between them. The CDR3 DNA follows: TGCGCCAGCAGCCCAAGAAACAGCTACACCGGGGAGCTGTTTTTT. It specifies CASSPRNSYTGELFF.

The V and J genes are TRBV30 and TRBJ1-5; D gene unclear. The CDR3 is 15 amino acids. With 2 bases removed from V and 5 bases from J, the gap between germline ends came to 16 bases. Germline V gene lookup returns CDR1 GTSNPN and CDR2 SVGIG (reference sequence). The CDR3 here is CAWSPTIGGDQPQHF. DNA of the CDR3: TGTGCCTGGAGTCCTACAATAGGAGGCGATCAGCCCCAGCATTTT.

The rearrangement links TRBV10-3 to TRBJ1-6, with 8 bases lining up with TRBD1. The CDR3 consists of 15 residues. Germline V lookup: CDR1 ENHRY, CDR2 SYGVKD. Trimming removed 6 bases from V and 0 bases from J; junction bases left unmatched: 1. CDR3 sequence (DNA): TGTGCCATCAGAGACAGGGGCTCCTATAATTCACCCCTCCACTTT. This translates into CAIRDRGSYNSPLHF.

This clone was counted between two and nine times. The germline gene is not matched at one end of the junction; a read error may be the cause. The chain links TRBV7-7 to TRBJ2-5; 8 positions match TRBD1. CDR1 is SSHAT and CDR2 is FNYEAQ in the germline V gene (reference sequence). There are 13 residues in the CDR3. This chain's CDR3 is CASSYGQGETQYF. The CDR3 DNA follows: TGTGCTAGCAGCTATGGACAGGGAGAGACCCAGTACTTC.

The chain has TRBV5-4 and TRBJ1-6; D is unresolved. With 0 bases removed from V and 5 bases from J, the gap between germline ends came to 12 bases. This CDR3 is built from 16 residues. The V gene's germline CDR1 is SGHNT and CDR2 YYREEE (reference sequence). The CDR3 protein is CASSLAGGQNNSPLHF. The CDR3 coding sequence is TGTGCCAGCAGCTTGGCGGGAGGGCAGAATAATTCACCCCTCCACTTT. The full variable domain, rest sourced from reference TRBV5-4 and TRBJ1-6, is ETGVTQSPTHLIKTRGQQVTLRCSSQSGHNTVSWYQQALGQGPQFIFQYYREEENGRGNFPPRFSGLQFPNYSSELNVNALELDDSALYLCASSLAGGQNNSPLHFGNGTRLTVT.

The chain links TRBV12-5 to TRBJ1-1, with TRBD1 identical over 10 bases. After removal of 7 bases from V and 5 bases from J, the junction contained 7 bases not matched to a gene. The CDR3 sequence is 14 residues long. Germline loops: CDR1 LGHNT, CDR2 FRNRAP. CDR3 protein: CASERQGARTEAFF. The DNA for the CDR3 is TGTGCTAGTGAGAGACAGGGGGCGCGGACTGAAGCTTTCTTT.

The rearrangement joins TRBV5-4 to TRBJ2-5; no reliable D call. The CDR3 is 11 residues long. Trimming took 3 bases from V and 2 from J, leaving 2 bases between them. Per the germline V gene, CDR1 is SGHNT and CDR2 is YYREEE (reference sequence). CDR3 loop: CASSSQETQYF. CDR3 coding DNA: TGTGCCAGCAGCTCGCAAGAGACCCAGTACTTC.